Below, 29 T cell receptor beta chains from the same sample are listed, as sequenced in a study of blood T cell repertoires in COVID-19 (TCRdb year 2020). To prepare the library, the immunoSEQ multiplex PCR assay was applied. Not all clones reach the TCRdb copy of this immuneACCESS table, which keeps in-frame sequences only. Checked studies attribute under half of the gap to unresolved V genes and leave the rest unexplained. The sample records about 300,000 clones, roughly 85% of which are singletons. The ten largest clones capture over 1.5% of the sample. Sequenced: PBMCs or T cells enriched from blood (not recorded which). The receptors stem from a woman aged 25 to 39 who had been exposed to COVID-19.

The rearrangement links TRBV6-1 to TRBJ1-6, with D maybe TRBD1 (6 bases). Trimming left V 2 bases short and J 7 bases short, with 15 bases between. Germline values: CDR1 MNHNS, CDR2 SASEGT. The CDR3 covers 16 residues. The CDR3 region has the DNA TGTGCCAGCAGTGAAAACTCAGGGGCGCAGAATTCACCCCTCCACTTT. Its translation is CASSENSGAQNSPLHF.

The chain couples TRBV27 to TRBJ2-2, with 7 bases fitting TRBD2. The CDR3 is 14 residues long. Germline V gene data show CDR1 as MNHEY and CDR2 as SMNVEV (reference sequence). Losses at the gene ends were 6 bases for V and 5 bases for J; bases not matched to a gene: 6. The CDR3 loop is CASRSLAGTGELFF. CDR3 bases: TGTGCCAGCAGATCGTTAGCGGGTACCGGGGAGCTGTTTTTT.

CDR3 sequence (DNA): TGTGCCAGCAGCCAAGAGGGAGGGGGGATGATCACAGATACGCAGTATTTT. Protein: CASSQEGGGMITDTQYF. V is TRBV3-1 (or the pseudogene TRBV3-2) and J is TRBJ2-3; D perhaps matches TRBD2 (7 bases). The V end lost 0 bases, the J end lost 2 bases, and 15 bases lay between the germline ends. Germline CDR1 and CDR2: LGHDT and YNNKEL (reference sequence). The CDR3 covers 17 residues.

The V gene is TRBV19, the J gene TRBJ1-1; a possible D gene is TRBD1 (6 bases). The CDR3 loop spans 14 amino acids. CDR1 and CDR2 (germline): LNHDA, SQIVND (reference sequence). V was pared by 1 base and J by 7 bases, with 13 bases between. The CDR3 here is CASSIVGTPREAFF. The CDR3 DNA is TGTGCCAGTAGTATAGTGGGGACACCCCGTGAAGCTTTCTTT. The full variable domain, its missing parts supplied by reference TRBV19 and TRBJ1-1, is DGGITQSPKYLFRKEGQNVTLSCEQNLNHDAMYWYRQDPGQGLRLIYYSQIVNDFQKGDIAEGYSVSREKKESFPLTVTSAQKNPTAFYLCASSIVGTPREAFFGQGTRLTVV.

The chain couples TRBV6-5 to TRBJ1-1; D remains ambiguous. Per germline, CDR1 MNHEY and CDR2 SVGAGI. The ends were cut back, 0 bases at V and 6 bases at J, with 8 bases in the middle. The CDR3 contains 13 residues. CDR3 sequence (DNA): TGTGCCAGCAGTTACTCGGAGGGCTCTGAAGCTTTCTTT. Translation gives CASSYSEGSEAFF.

V usage is TRBV5-1 and J usage is TRBJ2-4; TRBD2 aligns across 8 bases. V gave up 4 bases and J gave up 7 bases; unmatched junction bases: 16. The germline CDR1 and CDR2 sequences are SGHRS and YFSETQ. This CDR3 has 17 residues. This CDR3 is CASSLLTPGLDPNIQYF. The CDR3 region has the DNA TGCGCCAGCAGCCTCTTGACCCCGGGACTAGACCCTAACATTCAGTACTTC.

The rearrangement joins TRBV4-3 to TRBJ2-4, with D maybe TRBD1 (6 bases). The CDR3 totals 16 residues. The V gene's germline CDR1 is LGHNA and CDR2 YSLEER. Trimming removed 1 base at V and 2 bases at J, with 12 bases between. The CDR3 region has the DNA TGCGCCAGCAGCCAAGGAACAGGGTTACCCAAAAACATTCAGTACTTC. Translated, it gives CASSQGTGLPKNIQYF.

Details on this clone: Other DNA sequences of this sample code for an identical CDR3. V is TRBV28 and J is TRBJ2-7; tentatively, D is TRBD2 (5 bases). Trimming removed 3 bases from V and 0 bases from J, with 9 bases in between. The CDR3 spans 14 residues. Per the germline V gene, CDR1 is MDHEN and CDR2 is SYDVKM. The CDR3 DNA sequence: TGTGCCAGCAGTTTGATAGCGAACTCCTACGAGCAGTACTTC. Its translation: CASSLIANSYEQYF.

This clone appeared a single time. This sequence joins TRBV9 and TRBJ2-1; possibly TRBD1 for D (7 bases). CDR1 SGDLS and CDR2 YYNGEE come from the germline V gene. The CDR3 contains 16 residues. The germline V and J ends were trimmed by 4 bases and 8 bases, with 22 bases remaining between them. The CDR3 spells CASSPPWGSGGYEQFF. DNA of the CDR3: TGTGCCAGCAGCCCTCCCTGGGGGTCAGGGGGGTATGAGCAGTTCTTC.

V gene TRBV12-1 combines with J gene TRBJ2-7; the table's D call TRBD1 went unverified against the DNA. TRBV12-1 is a documented pseudogene. This CDR3 region has 15 residues. CDR3 nucleotide sequence: TGTGCCAGCAGGCCCTTCGCCGGGACAGGGTACGAGCAGTACTTC. Its protein is CASRPFAGTGYEQYF.

This sequence joins TRBV7-9 and TRBJ2-1; 10 bases match TRBD2. Germline V lookup: CDR1 SEHNR, CDR2 FQNEAQ (reference sequence). The length of the CDR3 is 14 residues. V was clipped by 3 bases and J by 6 bases; unmatched bases: 2. CDR3: CASSLGLASNEQFF. The CDR3 nucleotides read TGTGCCAGCAGCTTGGGACTAGCGTCCAATGAGCAGTTCTTC.

CDR3: CASSHGQGLGQPQHF. The CDR3, as DNA: TGTGCCAGCAGCCACGGACAGGGGCTCGGCCAGCCCCAGCATTTT. The V call is TRBV13, the J call TRBJ1-5; 9 bases match TRBD1. V shed 5 bases, J shed 7 bases, and the junction held 9 bases outside the gene matches. CDR3 length equals 15 residues. CDR1 PRHDT and CDR2 FYEKMQ come from the germline V gene (reference sequence).

This chain connects TRBV30 to TRBJ2-1; the D is unclear. V was shortened by 5 bases and J by 9 bases, with 14 bases between the two germline ends. Per germline, CDR1 GTSNPN and CDR2 SVGIG (reference sequence). This CDR3 comprises 12 residues. CDR3 sequence: CAWAQSSGEQFF. The CDR3 nucleotides are TGTGCCTGGGCGCAAAGTTCGGGTGAGCAGTTCTTC. Together with reference TRBV30 and TRBJ2-1, the CDR3 gives the full variable domain: SQTIHQWPATLVQPVGSPLSLECTVEGTSNPNLYWYRQAAGRGLQLLFYSVGIGQISSEVPQNLSASRPQDRQFILSSKKLLLSDSGFYLCAWAQSSGEQFFGPGTRLTVL.

The chain joins TRBV16 to TRBJ2-1, with D hard to call. V dropped 4 bases and J dropped 1 base, with 8 bases sitting between them. The CDR3 totals 14 residues. Germline CDR1 is KGHSY and CDR2 is FQNENV. CDR3 coding DNA: TGTGCCAGCAGCCGCCCCGGTTCCTACAATGAGCAGTTCTTC. Translated, it gives CASSRPGSYNEQFF. The whole variable domain, remainder taken from reference TRBV16 and TRBJ2-1, is GEEVAQTPKHLVRGEGQKAKLYCAPIKGHSYVFWYQQVLKNEFKFLISFQNENVFDETGMPKERFSAKCLPNSPCSLEIQATKLEDSAVYFCASSRPGSYNEQFFGPGTRLTVL.

The chain recombines TRBV30 with TRBJ2-1, with 10 bases aligning to TRBD2. CDR1 is GTSNPN and CDR2 is SVGIG in the germline V gene (reference sequence). This CDR3 is built from 13 residues. V was pared by 5 bases and J by 6 bases, with 4 bases of the junction left unmatched. The CDR3: CAWSGLAFNEQFF. The CDR3 nucleotides are TGTGCCTGGTCGGGACTAGCGTTCAATGAGCAGTTCTTC.

J is TRBJ2-5 and V is TRBV6-1, with TRBD2 matching 14 bases. Trimming took 2 bases from V and 2 from J; bases not matched to a gene: 4. The CDR3 covers 17 residues. Germline loops: CDR1 MNHNS, CDR2 SASEGT. CDR3 in DNA: TGTGCCAGCAGTGAACTCGGGACTAGCGGGGGACAAGAGACCCAGTACTTC. Amino acids: CASSELGTSGGQETQYF.

This chain uses TRBV19 with TRBJ2-7; D might be TRBD2 (6 bases). CDR1 and CDR2 (germline): LNHDA, SQIVND (reference sequence). CDR3 length equals 15 residues. The ends were cut back, 5 bases at V and 3 bases at J, with 17 bases in the middle. CDR3 sequence: CASSSPGGGIYEQYF. The CDR3 DNA reads as TGTGCCAGTAGTTCCCCCGGGGGTGGGATCTACGAGCAGTACTTC.

This sequence joins TRBV7-8 and TRBJ1-1; D not certain. CDR1 is SGHVS and CDR2 is FQNEAQ in the germline V gene. This CDR3 has 17 residues. The V gene lost 5 bases and the J gene lost 1 base, with 20 bases spanning the gap. The CDR3 DNA sequence: TGTGCCAGCAGCCCCGACGTTTCGGGGATAAAGAACACTGAAGCTTTCTTT. This codes for CASSPDVSGIKNTEAFF.

The chain recombines TRBV30 with TRBJ2-7; 12 positions agree with TRBD2. The CDR3 sequence is 15 residues long. The J segment lost 8 bases and the V segment lost 0 bases, leaving 8 bases of the junction unmatched. Looked up from germline, CDR1 is GTSNPN and CDR2 is SVGIG (reference sequence). CDR3 in amino acids: CAWSVNPSGGAKQYF. CDR3 coding DNA: TGTGCCTGGAGTGTCAATCCTAGCGGGGGGGCGAAGCAGTACTTC.

The chain combines TRBV20-1 with TRBJ2-7; D is unresolved. The CDR3 is 11 residues long. Trimming took off 3 bases at V and 5 bases at J, with 8 bases between the two ends. In germline, CDR1 is DFQATT, CDR2 SNEGSKA (reference sequence). Here the CDR3 reads CSARLGHEQYF. The CDR3 coding sequence is TGCAGTGCTAGGCTAGGCCACGAGCAGTACTTC.

The V gene is TRBV11-2, the J gene TRBJ2-2, with TRBD2 matching 13 bases. The CDR3 is 18 residues long. Germline values: CDR1 SGHAT, CDR2 FQNNGV. The V gene end was trimmed by 2 bases and the J gene end by 4 bases; junction bases not matched to a gene: 7. CDR3 amino acids: CASSLFTSGGAITGELFF. In DNA form, the CDR3 reads TGTGCCAGCAGCTTATTCACTAGCGGGGGGGCCATCACCGGGGAGCTGTTTTTT.

This chain links TRBV18 with TRBJ1-1; D is perhaps TRBD1 (5 bases). Germline V gene lookup returns CDR1 KGHSH and CDR2 LQKENI. V was pared by 6 bases and J by 3 bases, with 23 bases between. The CDR3 consists of 17 residues. Here the CDR3 DNA reads TGTGCCAGCTCCCGCGTCCCGGGGGGAGGAGGGGACACTGAAGCTTTCTTT. This gives the protein CASSRVPGGGGDTEAFF. Complete variable domain (other parts from reference TRBV18 and TRBJ1-1): NAGVMQNPRHLVRRRGQEARLRCSPMKGHSHVYWYRQLPEEGLKFMVYLQKENIIDESGMPKERFSAEFPKEGPSILRIQQVVRGDSAAYFCASSRVPGGGGDTEAFFGQGTRLTVV.

The rearrangement uses TRBV18 and TRBJ1-6, with D unresolved. CDR1 and CDR2 from the germline V gene are KGHSH and LQKENI. The V gene lost 3 bases and the J gene lost 6 bases, with 9 bases spanning the gap. There are 14 residues in the CDR3. CDR3 nucleotide sequence: TGTGCCAGCTCACCGGGTGAGGGTAATTCACCCCTCCACTTT. Translating it yields CASSPGEGNSPLHF.

The chain combines TRBV2 with TRBJ2-1; 8 nucleotides agree with TRBD2. Germline V lookup: CDR1 SNHLY, CDR2 FYNNEI. This CDR3 comprises 11 residues. Unmatched junction bases numbered 2, after V lost 6 bases and J lost 10 bases. The CDR3 region has the DNA TGTGCCAGCAGAGCGGGAGCCGAGCAGTTCTTC. Its translation is CASRAGAEQFF. Looking up the rest from reference TRBV2 and TRBJ2-1 gives the full variable domain: EPEVTQTPSHQVTQMGQEVILRCVPISNHLYFYWYRQILGQKVEFLVSFYNNEISEKSEIFDDQFSVERPDGSNFTLKIRSTKLEDSAMYFCASRAGAEQFFGPGTRLTVL.

The chain combines TRBV11-3 with TRBJ2-6, with TRBD1 as a possible D gene (7 bases). The ends were cut back, 5 bases at V and 0 bases at J, with 14 bases in the middle. The CDR3 length is 17 residues. The germline V gene has CDR1 SGHNT and CDR2 YENEEA. CDR3: CASSRPGGSSGANVLTF. CDR3 sequence (DNA): TGTGCCAGCAGCAGACCAGGGGGGAGCTCTGGGGCCAACGTCCTGACTTTC.

CDR3 sequence: CAINDKRDYTEAFF. CDR3 DNA: TGTGCCATCAATGACAAAAGAGACTACACTGAAGCTTTCTTT. The gene calls are TRBV10-3 and TRBJ1-1; no firm D call. Trimming stripped 7 bases from V and 3 bases from J, with 15 bases between. Per the germline V gene, CDR1 is ENHRY and CDR2 is SYGVKD. The CDR3 length is 14 residues.

The V call is TRBV19, the J call TRBJ1-2, with 8 bases fitting TRBD1. The junction had 7 bases not matched to a gene; V was cut back by 3 bases and J by 1 base. The CDR3 contains 16 residues. Germline CDR1 LNHDA, CDR2 SQIVND (reference sequence). CDR3 DNA sequence: TGTGCCAGTAGTATCTTCCTCAGGGGGCTTAACTATGGCTACACCTTC. Protein: CASSIFLRGLNYGYTF.

The J gene is TRBJ2-7, the V gene TRBV28; 12 bases fit TRBD1. The germline V gene has CDR1 MDHEN and CDR2 SYDVKM. With 11 bases clipped from V and 4 bases from J, the junction kept 21 bases outside the gene matches. This CDR3 comprises 18 residues. In DNA, the CDR3 is TGTGCCCAACGGACGGGGACAGGGGGCGTTAAGCGGGAGTACGAGCAGTACTTC. Encoded protein: CAQRTGTGGVKREYEQYF.

This clone has only a few counts. The CDR3 region has the DNA TGTGCCAGCAGCTTAGGGCGGCTACCCAATCAGCCCCAGCATTTT. It encodes CASSLGRLPNQPQHF. The V gene is TRBV7-2, the J gene TRBJ1-5; no clear D. Looked up from germline, CDR1 is SGHTA and CDR2 is FQGNSA. The V end was cut by 1 base, the J end by 3 bases, with 10 bases between. There are 15 residues in the CDR3.